The rows below give T cell receptor beta chains drawn from one sample of a study of T cells expressing NK-cell markers. Reanalyzing the 5' RACE reads, TCRdb keeps one entry per CDR3 protein, without DNA. The table for this sample gives 350,000 to 450,000 distinct CDR3 sequences. The specimen was blood T cells: a sorted CD56 or NKG2C T cell subset, CD4+ or CD8+ T cells, or bulk PBMC T cells (not recorded which). These receptors were collected from a man aged 18-75 years in good health. Each CDR3 is given with its conserved first and last residue.

v_call: TRBV7-8
j_call: TRBJ2-3
cdr3_aa: CASSLGSRTSTDTQYF

v_call: TRBV5-1
j_call: TRBJ1-2
cdr3_aa: CASSSFGAGGTYGYTF

v_call: TRBV12-3/TRBV12-4
j_call: TRBJ1-5
cdr3_aa: CASRVTGSNQPQHF

v_call: TRBV29-1
j_call: TRBJ2-3
cdr3_aa: CSVDPASGGGADTQYF

v_call: TRBV13
j_call: TRBJ2-3
cdr3_aa: CASSLDPIRGTTDTQYF

v_call: TRBV5-5
j_call: TRBJ2-4
cdr3_aa: CASSSTGGVKNIQYF

v_call: TRBV5-1
j_call: TRBJ2-7
cdr3_aa: CASSSPGLAAREQYF

v_call: TRBV11-2
j_call: TRBJ1-5
cdr3_aa: CASSLDGTEFYSNQPQHF

v_call: TRBV27
j_call: TRBJ1-2
cdr3_aa: CASRGTGPRGGYTF

v_call: TRBV7-9
j_call: TRBJ2-7
cdr3_aa: CASSSLNSYEQYF

v_call: TRBV12-3/TRBV12-4
j_call: TRBJ2-7
cdr3_aa: CASRPGQGLNEQYF

v_call: TRBV7-9
j_call: TRBJ2-3
cdr3_aa: CASSFSGDTQYF

v_call: TRBV29-1
j_call: TRBJ2-5
cdr3_aa: CSTTYRGLETQYF

v_call: TRBV10-2
j_call: TRBJ2-2
cdr3_aa: CASSERASWAGELFF

v_call: TRBV7-8
j_call: TRBJ1-2
cdr3_aa: CASSLVSLNYGYTF

v_call: TRBV27
j_call: TRBJ2-1
cdr3_aa: CASIAGYNEQFF

v_call: TRBV6-2/TRBV6-3
j_call: TRBJ2-3
cdr3_aa: CASSFDPTTSGGTDTQYF

v_call: TRBV7-3
j_call: TRBJ2-3
cdr3_aa: CASSHGQGGTDTQYF

v_call: TRBV30
j_call: TRBJ2-5
cdr3_aa: CAWSGSRRGPQETQYF

v_call: TRBV14
j_call: TRBJ2-7
cdr3_aa: CASSQEHRVREQYF

v_call: TRBV5-1
j_call: TRBJ2-2
cdr3_aa: CASSPGLDTGELFF

v_call: TRBV11-2
j_call: TRBJ2-1
cdr3_aa: CASSSRTGGRSSYNEQFF

v_call: TRBV7-4
j_call: TRBJ2-5
cdr3_aa: CAGRLAGDQETQYF

v_call: TRBV6-8
j_call: TRBJ2-1
cdr3_aa: CASTLDRENEQFF

v_call: TRBV27
j_call: TRBJ1-4
cdr3_aa: CASRVWGDNEKLFF

v_call: TRBV20-1
j_call: TRBJ2-3
cdr3_aa: CSAGETSGDPSDTQYF

v_call: TRBV19
j_call: TRBJ2-1
cdr3_aa: CASSMRGGSYNEQFF

v_call: TRBV7-3
j_call: TRBJ2-7
cdr3_aa: CASSLRHGGPYEQYF

v_call: TRBV7-9
j_call: TRBJ1-5
cdr3_aa: CASSLRGTGQPQHF

v_call: TRBV5-1
j_call: TRBJ2-3
cdr3_aa: CASSEQGGPADTQYF

v_call: TRBV6-5
j_call: TRBJ1-4
cdr3_aa: CASSFRGGISNEKLFF

v_call: TRBV20-1
j_call: TRBJ2-6
cdr3_aa: CSAPTSGHSGANVLTF

v_call: TRBV5-1
j_call: TRBJ2-7
cdr3_aa: CASHRDSSYEQYF

v_call: TRBV5-4
j_call: TRBJ2-1
cdr3_aa: CASSPGLQGNEQFF

v_call: TRBV7-2
j_call: TRBJ1-1
cdr3_aa: CASSFGTGLEAFF

v_call: TRBV7-2
j_call: TRBJ1-3
cdr3_aa: CASKWQGSGNTIYF